This TCR beta chain was sequenced for a study of blood T cell repertoires in COVID-19. Study at large: Researchers got acute and convalescent COVID-19 samples from the United States, Italy and Spain. In each case, the material was cDNA or gDNA derived from T cells, B-cell-depleted T cells, or PBMCs.

Those enrolled in Seattle joined during active infection and were followed longitudinally afterward. The CDR3 is 16 residues long. Trimming took off 3 bases at V and 4 bases at J, with 19 bases between the two ends. Germline-derived CDR1 and CDR2 are SGDLS and YYNGEE. In the authors' methods: How many nucleated cells were present was estimated from reference gene primer amplification. Measured with immunoSEQ multiplex PCR; TCRdb has only the in-frame clones, and not every one. V, J and clone size are taken as reported in that table, and D and trimming were inferred from the DNA itself. The sample has about 120,000 clones, around 85% seen once. This clone has only a few counts.

The chain combines TRBV9 with TRBJ1-1; D possibly corresponds to TRBD1 (5 bases). The sequenced sample was peripheral blood. This TCR came from a woman aged 55-75 years with COVID-19, enrolled during active disease. CDR3 sequence reads: CASSAHSQGRSTEAFF. In DNA form, the CDR3 reads TGTGCCAGCAGCGCGCACTCTCAGGGAAGGAGCACTGAAGCTTTCTTT.